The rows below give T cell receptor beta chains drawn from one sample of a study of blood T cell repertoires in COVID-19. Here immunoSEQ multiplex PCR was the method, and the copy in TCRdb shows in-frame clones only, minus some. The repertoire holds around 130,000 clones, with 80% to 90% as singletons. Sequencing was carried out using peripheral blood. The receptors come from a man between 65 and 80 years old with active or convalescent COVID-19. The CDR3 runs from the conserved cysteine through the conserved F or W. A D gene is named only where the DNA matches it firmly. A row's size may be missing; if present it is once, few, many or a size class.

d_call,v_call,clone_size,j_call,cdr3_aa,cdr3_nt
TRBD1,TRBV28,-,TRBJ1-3,CASSSPGTGDGNTIYF,TGTGCCAGCAGTTCACCCGGGACAGGGGACGGAAACACCATATATTTT
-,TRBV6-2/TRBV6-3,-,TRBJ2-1,CASSKAGAGHNEQFF,TGTGCCAGCAGCAAAGCGGGTGCCGGGCACAATGAGCAGTTCTTC
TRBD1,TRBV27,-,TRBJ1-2,CASRGGDYGYTF,TGTGCCAGCAGAGGGGGCGACTATGGCTACACCTTC
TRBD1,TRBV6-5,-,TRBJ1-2,CASNPGQGGNTF,TGTGCCAGCAACCCGGGACAGGGAGGGAACACCTTC
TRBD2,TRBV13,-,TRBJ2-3,CASTKGLAGVIDTQYF,TGTGCCAGCACGAAGGGACTAGCGGGAGTTATAGATACGCAGTATTTT
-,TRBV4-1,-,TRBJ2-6,CASSAQGSGANVLTF,TGCGCCAGCAGCGCCCAGGGGTCCGGGGCCAACGTCCTGACTTTC
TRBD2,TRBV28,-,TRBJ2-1,CASSLWSGRGSSEQFF,TGTGCCAGCAGTTTATGGAGCGGGAGGGGGAGTAGTGAGCAGTTCTTC
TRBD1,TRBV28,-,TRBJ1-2,CASSGRFTGGAYGYTF,TGTGCCAGCAGTGGCCGTTTTACAGGGGGCGCGTATGGCTACACCTTC
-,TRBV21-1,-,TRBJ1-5,CASSKPRDRSNQPQHF,TGTGCCAGCAGCAAACCCCGGGACAGGTCAAATCAGCCCCAGCATTTT
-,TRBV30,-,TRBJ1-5,CAWRKLRAQFQPQHF,TGTGCCTGGAGAAAACTCAGGGCCCAATTTCAGCCCCAGCATTTT
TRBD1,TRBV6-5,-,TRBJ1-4,CASSKGQGREKLFF,TGTGCCAGCAGCAAGGGACAGGGACGCGAAAAACTGTTTTTT
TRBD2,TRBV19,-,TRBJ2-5,CASRLAGVSGETQYF,TGTGCCAGTAGACTAGCGGGAGTTTCGGGAGAGACCCAGTACTTC
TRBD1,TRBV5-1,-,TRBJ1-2,CASSLDRGEYGYTF,TGCGCCAGCAGCTTGGACAGGGGGGAGTATGGCTACACCTTC
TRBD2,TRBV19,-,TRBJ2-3,CAAAAGLSTDTQYF,TGTGCCGCGGCAGCGGGGTTAAGCACAGATACGCAGTATTTT
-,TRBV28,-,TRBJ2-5,CASSPGTIETQYF,TGTGCCAGCAGCCCTGGGACAATAGAGACCCAGTACTTC
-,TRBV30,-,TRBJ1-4,CAWSVVPTDGKLFF,TGTGCCTGGAGTGTAGTCCCCACCGACGGGAAACTGTTTTTT
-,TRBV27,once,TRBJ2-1,CASSLGGTEQFF,TGTGCCAGCAGTTTAGGAGGGACGGAGCAGTTCTTC
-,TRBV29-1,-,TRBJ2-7,CSVEYGQSNEQYF,TGCAGCGTTGAATACGGACAGTCAAACGAGCAGTACTTC
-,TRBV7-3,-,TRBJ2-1,CASSSDRNEQFF,TGTGCCAGCAGCTCGGACAGAAATGAGCAGTTCTTC
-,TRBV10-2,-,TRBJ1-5,CASSEVGANQPQHF,TGCGCCAGCAGTGAGGTGGGGGCGAATCAGCCCCAGCATTTT
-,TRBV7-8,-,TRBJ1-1,CASSLAQLNTEAFF,TGTGCCAGCAGCTTAGCCCAGTTGAACACTGAAGCTTTCTTT
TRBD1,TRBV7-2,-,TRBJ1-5,CASSLRQGGSNQPQHF,TGTGCCAGCAGCTTAAGACAGGGGGGAAGCAATCAGCCCCAGCATTTT
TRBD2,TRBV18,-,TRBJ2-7,CASSPQPPLAGGTYEQYF,TGTGCCAGCTCCCCCCAGCCCCCTCTAGCGGGAGGAACCTACGAGCAGTACTTC
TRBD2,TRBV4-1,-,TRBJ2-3,CASSQVSSGIPDTQYF,TGCGCCAGCAGCCAAGTTTCTAGCGGGATTCCAGATACGCAGTATTTT
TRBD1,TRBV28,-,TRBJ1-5,CASSTQGGAGQPQHF,TGTGCCAGCAGCACACAGGGGGGGGCTGGGCAGCCCCAGCATTTT
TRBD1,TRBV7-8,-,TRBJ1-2,CASSLQGAGGYTF,TGTGCCAGCAGCCTACAGGGGGCAGGTGGCTACACCTTC
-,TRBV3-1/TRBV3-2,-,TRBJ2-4,CASSQGNRNIQYF,TGTGCCAGCAGCCAGGGCAACAGGAACATTCAGTACTTC
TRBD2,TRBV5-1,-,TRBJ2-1,CASSGPGLSSYNEQFF,TGCGCCAGCAGCGGACCGGGACTAAGCTCCTACAATGAGCAGTTCTTC
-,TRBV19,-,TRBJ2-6,CASSMVGTARSGANVLTF,TGTGCCAGTAGTATGGTCGGGACTGCGCGCTCTGGGGCCAACGTCCTGACTTTC
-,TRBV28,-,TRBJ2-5,CASSFYRETQYF,TGTGCCAGCAGTTTCTACCGAGAGACCCAGTACTTC
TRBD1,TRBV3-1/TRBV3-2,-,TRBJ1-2,CASSQDGQGYYGYTF,TGTGCCAGCAGCCAAGACGGACAGGGGTACTATGGCTACACCTTC
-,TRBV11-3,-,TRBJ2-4,CASSLGGGGADIQYF,TGTGCCAGCAGCTTAGGGGGCGGGGGCGCGGACATTCAGTACTTC
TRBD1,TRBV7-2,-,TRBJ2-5,CASTDRGQETQYF,TGTGCCAGCACCGACAGGGGGCAGGAGACCCAGTACTTC
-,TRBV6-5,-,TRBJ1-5,CASSEIGGDQPQHF,TGTGCCAGCAGCGAGATAGGGGGGGATCAGCCCCAGCATTTT
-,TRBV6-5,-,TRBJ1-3,CASSYSTDTSGNTIYF,TGTGCCAGCAGTTACTCGACAGATACGTCCGGAAACACCATATATTTT
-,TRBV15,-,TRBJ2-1,CATTNTGNWNEQFF,TGTGCCACCACCAACACGGGGAATTGGAATGAGCAGTTCTTC
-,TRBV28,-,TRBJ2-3,CASSPNGQNTQYF,TGTGCCAGCAGCCCCAATGGACAAAATACGCAGTATTTT
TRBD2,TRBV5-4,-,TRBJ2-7,CASTEGLAAYEQYF,TGTGCCTCGACCGAGGGACTAGCAGCCTACGAGCAGTACTTC
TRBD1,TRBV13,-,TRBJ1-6,CASSVRTGARESPLHF,TGTGCCAGCAGCGTACGGACAGGGGCAAGGGAGTCACCCCTCCACTTT
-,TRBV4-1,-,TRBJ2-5,CASSQDDRNQETQYF,TGCGCCAGCAGCCAAGATGACAGGAACCAAGAGACCCAGTACTTC
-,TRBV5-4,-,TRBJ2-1,CASSLGVARGGEQFF,TGTGCCAGCAGCTTGGGGGTAGCGCGGGGTGGTGAGCAGTTCTTC
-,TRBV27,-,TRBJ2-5,CASSPGYAQETQYF,TGTGCCAGCAGTCCGGGGTACGCCCAAGAGACCCAGTACTTC
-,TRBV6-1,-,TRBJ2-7,CASSDQGLNEQYF,TGTGCCAGCAGTGACCAGGGGCTGAACGAGCAGTACTTC
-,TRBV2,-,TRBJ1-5,CASSEEQVYQPQHF,TGTGCCAGCAGTGAAGAACAAGTTTACCAGCCCCAGCATTTT
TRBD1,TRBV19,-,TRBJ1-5,CASSAGTGGNQPQHF,TGTGCCAGTAGTGCGGGGACAGGGGGGAATCAGCCCCAGCATTTT
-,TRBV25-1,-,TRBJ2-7,CASSATFGAGRHF,TGTGCCAGCAGTGCCACCTTCGGGGCAGGGAGGCACTTC
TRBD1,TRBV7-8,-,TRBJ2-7,CASSPLNRDRSYEQYF,TGTGCCAGCAGCCCCCTAAACCGGGACAGATCCTACGAGCAGTACTTC
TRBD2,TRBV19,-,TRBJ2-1,CASSIQRDTKNNEQFF,TGTGCCAGTAGTATCCAGCGGGATACCAAAAACAATGAGCAGTTCTTC
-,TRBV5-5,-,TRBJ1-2,CASSLRQAFNYGYTF,TGTGCCAGCAGCCTTAGACAGGCCTTTAACTATGGCTACACCTTC
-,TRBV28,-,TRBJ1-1,CASSFPVTEAFF,TGTGCCAGCAGTTTCCCCGTCACTGAAGCTTTCTTT
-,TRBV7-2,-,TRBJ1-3,CASRLTGGISSGNTIYF,TGTGCCAGCAGGTTAACGGGGGGGATAAGCTCTGGAAACACCATATATTTT
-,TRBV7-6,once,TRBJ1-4,CASSLGGQGGEKLFF,TGTGCCAGCAGCTTAGGTGGGCAGGGTGGTGAAAAACTGTTTTTT
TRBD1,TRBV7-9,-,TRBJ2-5,CASSQSDPLGTGFLETQYF,TGTGCCAGCAGCCAATCCGATCCTTTGGGGACAGGGTTTTTAGAGACCCAGTACTTC
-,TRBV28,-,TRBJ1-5,CASSLNSPAQHF,TGTGCCAGCAGTTTAAATTCACCGGCCCAGCATTTT
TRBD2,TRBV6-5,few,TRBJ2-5,CAIRASGESRETQYF,TGTGCCATCAGAGCTAGCGGTGAGAGCCGAGAGACCCAGTACTTC